Below, 28 T cell receptor beta chains from the same sample are listed, as sequenced in a study of response to subunit inactivated influenza vaccine. A single record per CDR3 protein comes from TCRdb applying MiXCR to the RT-PCR reads. The sample yields hundreds of thousands of distinct CDR3 sequences, over 11% seen once. The sequenced sample was PBMCs from blood, obtained roughly 15 days before vaccination. The receptors come from a man aged 50-59 years who received an inactivated influenza vaccine.

This chain connects TRBV5-1 to TRBJ1-2, with D possibly being TRBD1 (5 bases). The CDR3 extends over 15 amino acids. Trimming cost V 4 bases and J 4 bases, with 17 bases left between them. The germline CDR1 and CDR2 sequences are SGHRS and YFSETQ. Written as DNA, the CDR3 is TGCGCCAGCAGCCCGGCGGGGGACCCCTCCTATGGCTACACCTTC. Translated, it gives CASSPAGDPSYGYTF.

This clonotype was seen a few times. J is TRBJ1-2 and V is TRBV10-2; D is ambiguous. Germline V gene sequence: CDR1 WSHSY, CDR2 SAAADI. The V gene lost 5 bases and the J gene lost 10 bases, with 11 bases spanning the gap. The CDR3 loop spans 11 amino acids. The CDR3 DNA reads TGCGCCAGCAGTCAGAAGACTATCTACACCTTC. The encoded protein is CASSQKTIYTF.

The chain has TRBV29-1 and TRBJ2-3; the D gene is possibly TRBD2 (6 bases). Germline V CDR1 and CDR2: SQVTM, ANQGSEA. The V and J ends lost 7 bases and 4 bases respectively, with 21 bases between them. This CDR3 spans 15 amino acids. The DNA for the CDR3 is TGCAGCGCCTACCCAAGGAGGGCTGAAGCAGATACGCAGTATTTT. Translating it yields CSAYPRRAEADTQYF.

The chain is built from TRBV7-2 and TRBJ2-1; 9 nucleotides align to TRBD1. CDR1 and CDR2 from the germline V gene are SGHTA and FQGNSA. After removal of 6 bases from V and 6 bases from J, the junction contained 18 bases not matched to a gene. The CDR3 loop spans 18 amino acids. CDR3 nucleotides: TGTGCCAGCAGGCTAGCGAGCGGACAGGGGAGTAAGGGCAATGAGCAGTTCTTC. Translating gives CASRLASGQGSKGNEQFF.

In this sample, this clonotype turned up a few times. The chain is built from TRBV6-2 or TRBV6-3 and TRBJ1-2, with 7 bases matching TRBD1. Germline V gene lookup returns CDR1 MNHEY and CDR2 SVGEGT. The length of the CDR3 is 13 residues. V dropped 5 bases and J dropped 4; count of bases not matched to a gene: 4. CDR3 DNA: TGTGCCAGCAGTAACACAGGGGTCTATGGCTACACCTTC. Its translation: CASSNTGVYGYTF.

At least ten counts were recorded for this clonotype. The chain recombines TRBV2 with TRBJ2-1, with D perhaps given as TRBD1 or TRBD2 (6 bases each). V was trimmed by 2 bases and J by 0 bases, leaving 14 bases between them. The CDR3 length is 17 residues. CDR1 and CDR2 (germline): SNHLY, FYNNEI. DNA of the CDR3: TGTGCCAGCAGTGAAAGGGGGGCCCTTTCCTCCTACAATGAGCAGTTCTTC. Translation: CASSERGALSSYNEQFF.

This clonotype was counted only a few times. V and J are TRBV15 and TRBJ2-1, with a weak D call TRBD2 (5 bases). The CDR3 extends over 14 amino acids. Germline V gene sequence: CDR1 LNHNV, CDR2 YYDKDF (reference sequence). V lost 0 bases and J 6 bases, leaving 9 bases between the germline ends. CDR3 nucleotides: TGTGCCACCAGCAGAGATCCTAGCATCAATGAGCAGTTCTTC. It codes for CATSRDPSINEQFF.

This clonotype was observed many times. This chain joins TRBV18 and TRBJ2-3, with a weak D call TRBD2 (6 bases). CDR3 length: 15 amino acids. Germline CDR1 reads KGHSH; CDR2 reads LQKENI. Trimming left V 3 bases short and J 6 bases short, with 16 bases between. This CDR3 reads CASSPGRGTRDTQYF. As DNA, the CDR3 is TGTGCCAGCTCACCTGGACGGGGGACGCGGGATACGCAGTATTTT.

This clonotype was seen only a few times. The CDR3 nucleotides read TGCGCCAGCAGCCCGGGACAGGGTCTGGGCAATGAGCAGTTCTTC. This codes for CASSPGQGLGNEQFF. The chain combines TRBV5-1 with TRBJ2-1, with TRBD1 matching over 9 bases. Losses at the gene ends were 4 bases for V and 6 bases for J; bases not matched to a gene: 8. Germline V gene sequence: CDR1 SGHRS, CDR2 YFSETQ. The CDR3 spans 15 residues.

This clonotype has a handful of counts. The V and J genes are TRBV15 and TRBJ2-2; 9 bases line up with TRBD1. This CDR3 has 15 residues. Germline CDR1 is LNHNV and CDR2 is YYDKDF (reference sequence). V lost 2 bases to trimming and J lost 4 bases; unmatched junction nucleotides: 2. DNA for the CDR3: TGTGCCACCAGCAGAAGGGGACAGGGCACCGGGGAGCTGTTTTTT. Translation gives CATSRRGQGTGELFF.

This clonotype showed up just a few times. This chain links TRBV19 with TRBJ1-1; tentative D call: TRBD1 (6 bases). V was trimmed by 7 bases and J by 1 base, leaving 13 bases between them. Germline V gene sequence: CDR1 LNHDA, CDR2 SQIVND (reference sequence). This CDR3 is built from 14 residues. In DNA form, the CDR3 reads TGTGCCAGTACCCCTGACAGGTGGAACACTGAAGCTTTCTTT. It specifies CASTPDRWNTEAFF.

This clonotype came up a few times. The chain uses TRBV12-3 or TRBV12-4 and TRBJ1-4, with a possible D match to TRBD1 (6 bases). CDR3 length: 14 residues. Trimming stripped 6 bases from V and 5 bases from J, with 13 bases between. CDR3 sequence reads: CASRLGQMNEKLFF. The CDR3 DNA is TGTGCCAGCAGGCTTGGACAGATGAATGAAAAACTGTTTTTT.

The chain couples TRBV28 to TRBJ2-7; possible D gene TRBD1, 5 bases. Trimming cost V 6 bases and J 2 bases, with 11 bases left between them. The germline gives CDR1 MDHEN, CDR2 SYDVKM. The CDR3 runs 13 residues. CDR3 in amino acids: CASRPDSPYEQYF. Here the CDR3 DNA reads TGTGCCAGCAGACCCGACAGTCCCTACGAGCAGTACTTC. The variable domain in full, completed from reference TRBV28 and TRBJ2-7, reads DVKVTQSSRYLVKRTGEKVFLECVQDMDHENMFWYRQDPGLGLRLIYFSYDVKMKEKGDIPEGYSVSREKKERFSLILESASTNQTSMYLCASRPDSPYEQYFGPGTRLTVT.

The CDR3 DNA sequence: TGCAGTGCTAGAGCTGTGGGAGGATACAATGAGCAGTTCTTC. As protein: CSARAVGGYNEQFF. V is TRBV20-1 and J is TRBJ2-1, with D tentatively TRBD2 (6 bases). The germline V gene has CDR1 DFQATT and CDR2 SNEGSKA (reference sequence). This CDR3 is built from 14 residues. The V and J ends lost 1 base and 4 bases respectively, with 11 bases between them.

This clonotype occurred a few times. The chain uses TRBV27 and TRBJ1-5; no clear D. Germline V gene sequence: CDR1 MNHEY, CDR2 SMNVEV (reference sequence). This CDR3 is 13 amino acids long. Trimming left V 2 bases short and J 9 bases short, with 11 bases between. CDR3 nucleotides: TGTGCCAGCAGTTTAGCCGGGAACCGGCCCCAGCATTTT. It specifies CASSLAGNRPQHF.

This clonotype was seen many times. The chain combines TRBV12-3 or TRBV12-4 with TRBJ2-7; D is unclear. The length of the CDR3 is 14 residues. The V and J ends lost 4 bases and 1 base respectively, with 11 bases between them. The CDR3 DNA follows: TGTGCCAGCAGTTCCCGACAAGGATCCTACGAGCAGTACTTC. Its protein product is CASSSRQGSYEQYF.

Ten or more counts support this clonotype. The chain combines TRBV24-1 with TRBJ2-3, with D tentatively TRBD1 or TRBD2 (6 bases each). Per germline, CDR1 KGHDR and CDR2 SFDVKD. The CDR3 extends over 16 amino acids. V lost 0 bases to trimming and J lost 4 bases, with 13 bases between them. CDR3 coding DNA: TGTGCCACCAGTGATTTGATGGGGGGCCACCCAGATACGCAGTATTTT. Protein product: CATSDLMGGHPDTQYF.

The chain employs TRBV7-6 and TRBJ2-1, with TRBD2 matching over 11 bases. The CDR3 contains 17 residues. Germline CDR1 reads SGHVS; CDR2 reads FNYEAQ. V shed 5 bases and J 7 bases; nucleotides not matched to a gene: 13. The CDR3 here is CASSPSVLAGGVNEQFF. CDR3 DNA sequence: TGTGCCAGCAGCCCCAGCGTCCTAGCGGGAGGTGTTAATGAGCAGTTCTTC. Complete variable domain (other parts from reference TRBV7-6 and TRBJ2-1): GAGVSQSPRYKVTKRGQDVALRCDPISGHVSLYWYRQALGQGPEFLTYFNYEAQQDKSGLPNDRFSAERPEGSISTLTIQRTEQRDSAMYRCASSPSVLAGGVNEQFFGPGTRLTVL.

This clonotype has only a few counts. The rearrangement links TRBV20-1 to TRBJ2-3, with 7 bases fitting TRBD2. The germline gives CDR1 DFQATT, CDR2 SNEGSKA (reference sequence). The CDR3 covers 14 residues. J was trimmed by 6 bases and V by 7 bases; bases with no gene match: 13. The CDR3 here is CSVPKSGVRDTQYF. The CDR3 DNA sequence: TGCAGTGTTCCGAAGAGCGGGGTGAGGGATACGCAGTATTTT.

This chain links TRBV5-1 with TRBJ2-1; TRBD1 matches at 10 bases. The CDR3 consists of 15 residues. Germline values: CDR1 SGHRS, CDR2 YFSETQ. The junction had 6 bases not matched to a gene; V was cut back by 3 bases and J by 6 bases. CDR3 bases: TGCGCCAGCAGCTCCTCGGGACAGGGGCTCAATGAGCAGTTCTTC. Translation gives CASSSSGQGLNEQFF.

For the CDR3, the DNA is TGTGCCAGCAGTGCCCGACGGACAGGGGCCACAGATACGCAGTATTTT. This gives the protein CASSARRTGATDTQYF. The chain couples TRBV6-1 to TRBJ2-3, with 9 bases matching TRBD1. Losses at the gene ends were 4 bases for V and 2 bases for J; bases not matched to a gene: 7. The germline V gene has CDR1 MNHNS and CDR2 SASEGT. The CDR3 runs to 16 residues.

The rearrangement joins TRBV11-2 to TRBJ1-6; D ambiguous. This CDR3 region has 14 residues. V was shortened by 2 bases and J by 6 bases, with 8 bases between the two germline ends. Per germline, CDR1 SGHAT and CDR2 FQNNGV. The CDR3 DNA follows: TGTGCCAGCAGCTTACCCCAGTTTAATTCACCCCTCCACTTT. Translation: CASSLPQFNSPLHF.

The genes are TRBV29-1 and TRBJ2-7; a weak D match, TRBD1 (5 bases). Trimming took 4 bases from V and 2 from J, leaving 12 bases between them. The V gene's germline CDR1 is SQVTM and CDR2 ANQGSEA. This CDR3 comprises 13 residues. The chain's CDR3 is CSVADTTTYEQYF. In DNA, the CDR3 is TGCAGCGTTGCGGACACCACCACCTACGAGCAGTACTTC.

There are a few counts of this clonotype. The chain links TRBV9 to TRBJ2-2, with unresolved D. Germline V gene lookup returns CDR1 SGDLS and CDR2 YYNGEE. The germline V and J ends were trimmed by 4 bases and 6 bases, with 16 bases remaining between them. CDR3 length: 15 amino acids. The CDR3 is CASSSRPLSPGELFF. The CDR3 DNA reads as TGTGCCAGCAGCTCGAGACCTTTAAGTCCCGGGGAGCTGTTTTTT.

This clonotype was observed at least ten times. V gene TRBV20-1 combines with J gene TRBJ2-1; 11 bases align to TRBD2. CDR1 is DFQATT and CDR2 is SNEGSKA in the germline V gene (reference sequence). CDR3 length: 14 amino acids. With V trimmed by 3 bases and J by 9 bases, 7 bases remained unmatched. CDR3 protein: CSARGTSGGAEQFF. The CDR3 DNA reads as TGCAGTGCTAGGGGAACTAGCGGGGGAGCTGAGCAGTTCTTC.

This clonotype was seen many times. CDR3 region: CASSQGGSQETQYF. The CDR3, as DNA: TGTGCCAGCAGCCAAGGGGGCAGCCAAGAGACCCAGTACTTC. The J gene is TRBJ2-5, the V gene TRBV4-2; weak D call: TRBD1 (5 bases). From germline, CDR1 is LGHNA and CDR2 YNFKEQ. The V and J ends lost 1 base and 1 base respectively, with 7 bases between them. The CDR3 runs 14 residues.

This clonotype was detected ten times or more. This rearrangement joins TRBV28 to TRBJ2-3, with D maybe TRBD2 (6 bases). The germline CDR1 and CDR2 sequences are MDHEN and SYDVKM. The CDR3 sequence is 14 residues long. Trimming shortened V by 8 bases and J by 5 bases, and 17 bases separated the two germline ends. The DNA of the CDR3 is TGTGCCAGCGGGGGGACGGAGTCAGGAGATACGCAGTATTTT. Protein product: CASGGTESGDTQYF.

The rearrangement uses TRBV18 and TRBJ2-1, with 7 bases that match TRBD1. Germline loops: CDR1 KGHSH, CDR2 LQKENI. The CDR3 extends over 13 amino acids. The junction had 3 bases not matched to a gene; V was cut back by 0 bases and J by 10 bases. The CDR3 spells CASSPPMGQEQFF. As DNA, the CDR3 is TGTGCCAGCTCACCACCAATGGGACAGGAGCAGTTCTTC.